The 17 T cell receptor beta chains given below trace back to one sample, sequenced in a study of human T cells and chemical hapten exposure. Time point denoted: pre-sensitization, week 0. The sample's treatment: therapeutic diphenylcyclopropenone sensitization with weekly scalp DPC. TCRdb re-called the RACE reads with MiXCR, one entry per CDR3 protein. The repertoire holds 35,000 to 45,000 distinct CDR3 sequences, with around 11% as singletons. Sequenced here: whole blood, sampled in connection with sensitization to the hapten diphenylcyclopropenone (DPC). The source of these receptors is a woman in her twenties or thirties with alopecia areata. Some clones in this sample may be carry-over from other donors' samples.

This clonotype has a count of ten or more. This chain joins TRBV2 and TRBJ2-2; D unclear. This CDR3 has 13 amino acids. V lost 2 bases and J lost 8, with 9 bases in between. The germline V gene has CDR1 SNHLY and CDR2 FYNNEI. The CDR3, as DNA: TGTGCCAGCAGTGAATCGCCTAGGGGGGAGCTGTTTTTT. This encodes CASSESPRGELFF.

The CDR3 coding sequence is TGTGCCAGCCTTCTTGACTACACAGATACGCAGTATTTT. It yields the protein CASLLDYTDTQYF. J is TRBJ2-3 and V is TRBV7-2, with a tentative D call TRBD2 (5 bases). The germline V gene encodes CDR1 SGHTA and CDR2 FQGNSA. There are 13 residues in the CDR3. The ends were cut back, 8 bases at V and 2 bases at J, with 11 bases in the middle.

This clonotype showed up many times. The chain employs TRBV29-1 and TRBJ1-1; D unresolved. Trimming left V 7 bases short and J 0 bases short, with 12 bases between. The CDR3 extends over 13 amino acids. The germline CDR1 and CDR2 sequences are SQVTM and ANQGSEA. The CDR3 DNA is TGCAGCGGACTTCCGGATTTGAACACTGAAGCTTTCTTT. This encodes CSGLPDLNTEAFF. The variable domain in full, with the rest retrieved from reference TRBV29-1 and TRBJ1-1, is SAVISQKPSRDICQRGTSLTIQCQVDSQVTMMFWYRQQPGQSLTLIATANQGSEATYESGFVIDKFPISRPNLTFSTLTVSNMSPEDSSIYLCSGLPDLNTEAFFGQGTRLTVV.

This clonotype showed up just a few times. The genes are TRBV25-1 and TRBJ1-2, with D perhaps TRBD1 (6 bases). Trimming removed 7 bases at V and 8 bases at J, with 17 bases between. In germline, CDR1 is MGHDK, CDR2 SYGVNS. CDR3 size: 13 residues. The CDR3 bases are TGTGCCAGCAAGATGCCGGGACACCTAGGCTACACCTTC. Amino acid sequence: CASKMPGHLGYTF.

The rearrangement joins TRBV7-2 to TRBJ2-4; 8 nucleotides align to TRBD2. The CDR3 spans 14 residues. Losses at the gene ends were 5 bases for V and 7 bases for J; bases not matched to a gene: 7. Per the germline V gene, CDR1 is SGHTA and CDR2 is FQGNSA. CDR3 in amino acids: CASSITSGDNIQYF. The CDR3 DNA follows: TGTGCCAGCAGCATAACTAGCGGTGATAACATTCAGTACTTC.

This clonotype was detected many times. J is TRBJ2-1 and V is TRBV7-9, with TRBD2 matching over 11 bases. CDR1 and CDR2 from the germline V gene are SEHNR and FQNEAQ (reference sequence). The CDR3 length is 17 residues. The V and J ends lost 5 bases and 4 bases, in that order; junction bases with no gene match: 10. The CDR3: CASSPSTSGILYNEQFF. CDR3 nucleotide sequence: TGTGCCAGCAGCCCGTCGACTAGCGGGATCTTATACAATGAGCAGTTCTTC.

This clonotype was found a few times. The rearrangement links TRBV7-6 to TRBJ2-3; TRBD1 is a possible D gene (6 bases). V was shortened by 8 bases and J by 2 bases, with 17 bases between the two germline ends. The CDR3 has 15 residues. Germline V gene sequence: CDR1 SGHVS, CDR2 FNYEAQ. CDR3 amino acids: CASGPTGTTTDTQYF. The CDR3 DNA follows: TGTGCCAGCGGCCCCACCGGGACAACCACAGATACGCAGTATTTT.

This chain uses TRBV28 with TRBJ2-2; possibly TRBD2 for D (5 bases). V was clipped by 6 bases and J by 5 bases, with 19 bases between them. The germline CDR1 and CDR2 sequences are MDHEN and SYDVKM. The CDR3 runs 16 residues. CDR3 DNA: TGTGCCAGCAGGGAAGGGATCCGGGGATATACCGGGGAGCTGTTTTTT. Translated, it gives CASREGIRGYTGELFF. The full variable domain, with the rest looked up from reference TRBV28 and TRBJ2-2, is DVKVTQSSRYLVKRTGEKVFLECVQDMDHENMFWYRQDPGLGLRLIYFSYDVKMKEKGDIPEGYSVSREKKERFSLILESASTNQTSMYLCASREGIRGYTGELFFGEGSRLTVL.

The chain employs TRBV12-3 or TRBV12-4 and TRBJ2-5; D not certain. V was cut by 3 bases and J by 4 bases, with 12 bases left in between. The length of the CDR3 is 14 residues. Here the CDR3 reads CASSLRRITETQYF. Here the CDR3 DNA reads TGTGCCAGCAGTTTGCGCAGGATTACAGAGACCCAGTACTTC.

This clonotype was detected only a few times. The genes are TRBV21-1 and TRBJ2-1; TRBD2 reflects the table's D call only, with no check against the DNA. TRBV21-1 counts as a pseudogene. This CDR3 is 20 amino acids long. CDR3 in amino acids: CASIRCPRTSGRATVSEQFF. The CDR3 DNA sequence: TGTGCCAGCATCCGCTGTCCGCGGACTAGCGGGAGGGCCACGGTTAGTGAGCAGTTCTTC.

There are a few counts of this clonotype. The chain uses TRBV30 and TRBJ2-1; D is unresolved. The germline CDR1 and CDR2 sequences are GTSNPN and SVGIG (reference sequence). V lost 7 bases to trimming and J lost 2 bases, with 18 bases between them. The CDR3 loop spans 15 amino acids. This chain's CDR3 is CASSWKLVTYNEQFF. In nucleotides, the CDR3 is TGTGCCTCCTCGTGGAAGCTAGTTACCTACAATGAGCAGTTCTTC.

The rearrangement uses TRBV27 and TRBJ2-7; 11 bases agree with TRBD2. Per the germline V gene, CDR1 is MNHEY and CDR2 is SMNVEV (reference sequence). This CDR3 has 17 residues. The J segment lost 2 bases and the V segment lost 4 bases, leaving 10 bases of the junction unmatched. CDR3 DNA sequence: TGTGCCAGCAGTTCCCCGCCACTAGCGGGAGTCCCCTACGAGCAGTACTTC. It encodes CASSSPPLAGVPYEQYF.

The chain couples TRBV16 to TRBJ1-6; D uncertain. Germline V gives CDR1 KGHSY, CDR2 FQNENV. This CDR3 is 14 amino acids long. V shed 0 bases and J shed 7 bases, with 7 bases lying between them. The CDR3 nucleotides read TGTGCCAGCAGCCAATCTAAAAGCAATTCACCCCTCCACTTT. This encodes CASSQSKSNSPLHF.

The CDR3 DNA sequence: TGTGCCAGCACGAAGCCAGGGGTTGACTATAGCAATCAGCCCCAGCATTTT. It specifies CASTKPGVDYSNQPQHF. This rearrangement joins TRBV2 to TRBJ1-5; possibly TRBD1 for D (6 bases). This CDR3 is built from 17 residues. The germline gives CDR1 SNHLY, CDR2 FYNNEI. V lost 7 bases to trimming and J lost 0 bases, with 19 bases between them. The variable domain in full, completed from reference TRBV2 and TRBJ1-5, reads EPEVTQTPSHQVTQMGQEVILRCVPISNHLYFYWYRQILGQKVEFLVSFYNNEISEKSEIFDDQFSVERPDGSNFTLKIRSTKLEDSAMYFCASTKPGVDYSNQPQHFGDGTRLSIL.

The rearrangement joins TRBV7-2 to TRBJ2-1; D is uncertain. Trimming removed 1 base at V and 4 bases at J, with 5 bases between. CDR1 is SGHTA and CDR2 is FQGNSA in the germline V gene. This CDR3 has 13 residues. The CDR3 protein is CASSLVQYNEQFF. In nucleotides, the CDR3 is TGTGCCAGCAGCTTAGTTCAATACAATGAGCAGTTCTTC.

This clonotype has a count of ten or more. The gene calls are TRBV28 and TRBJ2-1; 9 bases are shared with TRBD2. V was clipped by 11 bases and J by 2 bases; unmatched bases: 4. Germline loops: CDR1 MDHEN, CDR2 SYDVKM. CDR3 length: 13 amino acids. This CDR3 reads CAEAGGPYNEQFF. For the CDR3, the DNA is TGTGCCGAGGCGGGAGGGCCCTACAATGAGCAGTTCTTC. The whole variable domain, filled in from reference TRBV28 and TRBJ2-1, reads DVKVTQSSRYLVKRTGEKVFLECVQDMDHENMFWYRQDPGLGLRLIYFSYDVKMKEKGDIPEGYSVSREKKERFSLILESASTNQTSMYLCAEAGGPYNEQFFGPGTRLTVL.

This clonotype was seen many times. The chain's CDR3 is CASSRPGTQLEDTQYF. CDR3 nucleotide sequence: TGTGCCAGCAGCCGCCCAGGGACCCAACTGGAAGATACGCAGTATTTT. The chain links TRBV11-3 to TRBJ2-3; D possibly uses TRBD1 or TRBD2 (5 bases each). This CDR3 spans 16 amino acids. V was trimmed by 5 bases and J by 5 bases, leaving 20 bases between them. Germline CDR1 SGHNT, CDR2 YENEEA. Supplemented by reference TRBV11-3 and TRBJ2-3, the full variable domain reads EAGVVQSPRYKIIEKKQPVAFWCNPISGHNTLYWYLQNLGQGPELLIRYENEEAVDDSQLPKDRFSAERLKGVDSTLKIQPAELGDSAVYLCASSRPGTQLEDTQYFGPGTRLTVL.